This note documents a single T cell receptor beta chain sequence. Antigen unknown. This CDR3 is also generated by other DNA sequences in the sample. The sample belongs to a study of shared clonotypes between healthy human individuals. Germline-derived CDR1 and CDR2 are SGDLS and YYNGEE. The CDR3 loop spans 16 amino acids. The V and J ends lost 3 bases and 3 bases, in that order; junction bases with no gene match: 6. Study-wide results and caveats: Around 5% was the fraction of naive CD4 clonotypes found shared across several donors. Against clonotypes common to all four donors, non-shared ones had lower generation probabilities. The researchers took only blood, and tissue repertoires probably look different.

Positive CCR7 selection of CD45RO-negative cells yielded the naive CD8 cells, and terminally differentiated effector memory CD45RA+ cells were excluded. All participating donors were Caucasian adults from Nashville, Tennessee. Here immunoSEQ multiplex PCR was the method, and the copy in TCRdb shows in-frame clones only, minus some. The sample holds about 2.1 million clones, approximately 92% seen once. Sequencing used naive CD8+ T cells from PBMCs. The sequence derives from a man younger than 35 in good health. Some clones in this sample may be carry-over from other donors' samples. The rearrangement links TRBV9 to TRBJ2-7, with 13 bases matching TRBD2. CDR3 nucleotide sequence: TGTGCCAGCAGCGCTGGAGGACTAGCGGGAGACTACGAGCAGTACTTC. Its protein is CASSAGGLAGDYEQYF.